This T cell receptor beta chain appears in the sequencing data of a study of PD-1 blockade in classical Hodgkin lymphoma. General study findings and limits: Partial responders and progressors had significantly lower baseline TCR diversity.

CDR3 length: 13 amino acids. CDR1 is SGHTA, CDR2 FQGNSA, per germline. V was trimmed by 7 bases and J by 6 bases, leaving 16 bases between them. With respect to this clone: Its antigen remains unknown.

Every patient was affected by relapse after autologous stem cell transplantation, while exposure to brentuximab vedotin was not uniform. Patients showed best responses of complete response, partial response or progressive disease. The table came from immunoSEQ multiplex PCR; TCRdb's copy has only in-frame clones and leaves some out. This table holds about 37,000 clones, 76% found once. The receptor was derived from a human donor with classical Hodgkin lymphoma. The J gene is TRBJ2-7, the V gene TRBV7-2; D is perhaps TRBD2 (6 bases). The specimen was peripheral blood mononuclear cells (PBMCs), collected before the second cycle of nivolumab. CDR3 sequence reads: CASTRDSWGEQYF. CDR3 coding DNA: TGTGCCAGCACTCGGGACTCCTGGGGCGAGCAGTACTTC.